This paragraph covers one T cell receptor (beta chain) sequence. Antigen specificity is unknown. The data belong to a study of shared clonotypes between healthy human individuals. The study's findings and limits: Represented diversity (both genetic and exposure-history) was limited by the small number of donors. It was only blood that was sampled, and tissue repertoires likely differ.

Both subsets, CD45RA+ naive and CD45RA-negative memory, were split from the CD4+ cells. Per germline, CDR1 SGHDT and CDR2 YYEEEE. The germline V and J ends were trimmed by 3 bases and 8 bases, with 15 bases remaining between them. This CDR3 region has 15 residues. Evenly divided among several immunoSEQ plates was the genomic DNA of each subset. Assay used: immunoSEQ multiplex PCR; TCRdb lists only in-frame clones, some missing. Of over a million clones in the sample, 75% to 85% were seen once. The TCR comes from a young man in good health. Some clones in this sample may be carry-over from other donors' samples. The chain combines TRBV5-6 with TRBJ1-6; a possible D gene is TRBD1 (5 bases). Sequenced sample: memory CD4+ T cells from PBMCs. Sample subset: CD45RA-negative fraction. The CDR3 DNA is TGTGCCAGCAGCTCCAAGCCGGGACCGGATTCACCCCTCCACTTT. It translates to CASSSKPGPDSPLHF.